This T cell receptor (beta chain) was retrieved from a study of identical twins. In this sample, this clonotype turned up a few times. What it recognizes is unknown. Template switching added a universal primer binding site, and final cDNA carried unique molecular identifiers. TCRdb re-derived calls from the 5' RACE reads in MiXCR, one entry per CDR3 protein. The top ten hold 1.6% of the sample, which has 500,000 to 700,000 distinct CDR3 sequences, roughly 6.6% seen once. Study conclusions and caveats: The presence of invariant MAIT and iNKT cells could partly confound analyses of zero-insertion sequences.

The sample was also linked to a second study, of yellow fever vaccine responses in identical twins.

Sequenced input: PBMCs. The clonotype was recovered from a woman aged 18-35 years in good health.

The CDR3 sequence: CATGARDRETDTQYF. The DNA for the CDR3 is TGTGCCACCGGCGCTCGGGACAGGGAAACAGATACGCAGTATTTT. The chain links TRBV24-1 to TRBJ2-3; 9 nucleotides align to TRBD1. Trimming cost V 9 bases and J 3 bases; bases outside gene matches: 9. CDR3 length: 15 amino acids. Germline V lookup: CDR1 KGHDR, CDR2 SFDVKD.